A single sample gave rise to the 20 T cell receptor beta chains below, sequenced in a study of Ad26.COV2.S vaccination and SARS-CoV-2 variants. Sequencing was performed with immunoSEQ multiplex PCR; in TCRdb, only in-frame clones are kept and a portion is missing. Among about 350,000 clones listed, around 89% were seen once. Sample treatment: over 15 received Ad26.COV2.S at low or high dose, single or two shots; several received placebo; per-sample allocation not given. Specimen acquisition occurred on day 63 following the initial vaccine or placebo injection. Here the sequenced sample was peripheral blood, taken in a trial of Ad26.COV2.S vaccine versus placebo. The origin of the receptors is a person aged 18 to 59 who received the Ad26.COV2.S COVID-19 vaccine or a placebo.

The chain combines TRBV2 with TRBJ2-7; 8 bases line up with TRBD2. The germline V gene has CDR1 SNHLY and CDR2 FYNNEI. The CDR3 runs to 14 residues. The V and J ends lost 7 bases and 4 bases, in that order; junction bases with no gene match: 9. CDR3 nucleotide sequence: TGTGCCAGCACCGGAACTAGCGGCGTTTACGAGCAGTACTTC. This encodes CASTGTSGVYEQYF.

The gene calls are TRBV3-1 (or the pseudogene TRBV3-2) and TRBJ2-5, with TRBD2 identical over 10 bases. CDR1 LGHDT and CDR2 YNNKEL come from the germline V gene (reference sequence). The CDR3 has 13 amino acids. V was pared by 2 bases and J by 14 bases, with 8 bases of the junction left unmatched. The CDR3 loop reads CASSQYLAGASYF. DNA for the CDR3: TGTGCCAGCAGCCAATACCTAGCGGGAGCCAGCTACTTC.

The chain recombines TRBV27 with TRBJ2-7, with D tentatively TRBD2 (5 bases). The V end lost 5 bases, the J end lost 2 bases, and 13 bases lay between the germline ends. Germline-derived CDR1 and CDR2 are MNHEY and SMNVEV (reference sequence). CDR3 length: 14 amino acids. The CDR3 DNA is TGTGCCAGCAGTGACCGAGGCGGGCCCTACGAGCAGTACTTC. Its protein is CASSDRGGPYEQYF.

This chain links TRBV2 with TRBJ1-4; the D gene is possibly TRBD1 (5 bases). The CDR3 length is 15 residues. The germline V and J ends were trimmed by 3 bases and 7 bases, with 15 bases remaining between them. Per the germline V gene, CDR1 is SNHLY and CDR2 is FYNNEI. CDR3 nucleotide sequence: TGTGCCAGCAGTGAGTTTTCAGGGTCGAGTGAAAAACTGTTTTTT. Its protein is CASSEFSGSSEKLFF.

The chain has TRBV19 and TRBJ1-1, with D perhaps matching TRBD1 (5 bases). The CDR3 loop spans 14 amino acids. Germline CDR1 reads LNHDA; CDR2 reads SQIVND (reference sequence). Trimming left V 3 bases short and J 2 bases short, with 10 bases between. The CDR3 loop is CASSIQGENTEAFF. The CDR3 nucleotides are TGTGCCAGTAGTATTCAGGGTGAAAACACTGAAGCTTTCTTT.

The J gene is TRBJ2-7, the V gene TRBV11-3; D is ambiguous. V was trimmed by 4 bases and J by 3 bases, leaving 10 bases between them. CDR1 is SGHNT and CDR2 is YENEEA in the germline V gene. This CDR3 comprises 13 residues. The CDR3 loop reads CASSSRRGYEQYF. The DNA of the CDR3 is TGTGCCAGCAGCTCCCGACGAGGCTACGAGCAGTACTTC.

This clone was observed once. This rearrangement joins TRBV7-9 to TRBJ1-1; a possible D gene is TRBD1 (5 bases). V gave up 4 bases and J gave up 4 bases, with 13 bases separating them. From germline, CDR1 is SEHNR and CDR2 FQNEAQ (reference sequence). This CDR3 comprises 14 residues. Here the CDR3 reads CASSSRLGGTEAFF. CDR3 in DNA: TGTGCCAGCAGCTCCCGACTGGGGGGCACTGAAGCTTTCTTT.

The CDR3 nucleotides read TGTGCCAGCAGCTTAGCGCTCGGGGTCAATCAGCCCCAGCATTTT. Its translation: CASSLALGVNQPQHF. This sequence joins TRBV7-7 and TRBJ1-5; D gene ambiguous. Trimming removed 0 bases at V and 3 bases at J, with 9 bases between. The length of the CDR3 is 15 residues. Germline V gene sequence: CDR1 SSHAT, CDR2 FNYEAQ (reference sequence).

The chain links TRBV5-6 to TRBJ1-2, with 7 bases aligning to TRBD1. The ends lost 2 bases at V and 4 bases at J; junction bases unmatched: 5. The CDR3 consists of 14 residues. Per the germline V gene, CDR1 is SGHDT and CDR2 is YYEEEE. CDR3 sequence reads: CASSFRGAPYGYTF. The CDR3 DNA reads TGTGCCAGCAGCTTCAGGGGGGCGCCCTATGGCTACACCTTC. Filled out from reference TRBV5-6 and TRBJ1-2, the complete variable domain reads DAGVTQSPTHLIKTRGQQVTLRCSPKSGHDTVSWYQQALGQGPQFIFQYYEEEERQRGNFPDRFSGHQFPNYSSELNVNALLLGDSALYLCASSFRGAPYGYTFGSGTRLTVV.

Only one count was recorded for this clone. V and J are TRBV18 and TRBJ2-6, with D possibly TRBD1 on 6 matching bases. Looked up from germline, CDR1 is KGHSH and CDR2 is LQKENI. There are 17 residues in the CDR3. V lost 3 bases and J 0 bases, leaving 12 bases between the germline ends. The CDR3 DNA is TGTGCCAGCTCACCCCGACAGGTCTCCTCTGGGGCCAACGTCCTGACTTTC. Protein sequence: CASSPRQVSSGANVLTF.

The chain links TRBV28 to TRBJ2-2; TRBD2 is a possible D gene (5 bases). Between the trimmed V and J ends, which lost 5 bases and 7 bases, there was a span of 11 bases. Germline CDR1 and CDR2: MDHEN and SYDVKM. CDR3 length: 13 residues. The CDR3 DNA reads as TGTGCCAGCAGTCTCCGCCGGGGCGGGGAGCTGTTTTTT. As protein: CASSLRRGGELFF.

V usage is TRBV9 and J usage is TRBJ1-6; D gene unclear. The CDR3 consists of 14 residues. Germline V CDR1 and CDR2: SGDLS, YYNGEE. Trimming shortened V by 2 bases and J by 7 bases, and 10 bases separated the two germline ends. DNA of the CDR3: TGTGCCAGCAGCGTCATTGACGTGAATTCACCCCTCCACTTT. Protein: CASSVIDVNSPLHF. The full variable domain, in which reference TRBV9 and TRBJ1-6 provide the parts outside the CDR3, is DSGVTQTPKHLITATGQRVTLRCSPRSGDLSVYWYQQSLDQGLQFLIQYYNGEERAKGNILERFSAQQFPDLHSELNLSSLELGDSALYFCASSVIDVNSPLHFGNGTRLTVT.

The chain joins TRBV7-9 to TRBJ2-1; D might be TRBD2 (5 bases). CDR1 is SEHNR, CDR2 FQNEAQ, per germline (reference sequence). The CDR3 extends over 15 amino acids. V shed 5 bases and J shed 7 bases, with 18 bases lying between them. CDR3: CASSRGWQRKNEQFF. As DNA, the CDR3 is TGTGCCAGCAGCCGAGGGTGGCAGCGGAAAAATGAGCAGTTCTTC.

V gene TRBV7-9 combines with J gene TRBJ2-5, with no clear D. CDR1 and CDR2 (germline): SEHNR, FQNEAQ (reference sequence). The V end was cut by 1 base, the J end by 3 bases, with 12 bases between. The CDR3 is made up of 15 amino acids. The CDR3 region is CASSLVQQTKETQYF. In DNA, the CDR3 is TGTGCCAGCAGCTTAGTGCAACAGACCAAAGAGACCCAGTACTTC.

J is TRBJ2-7 and V is TRBV3-1 (or the pseudogene TRBV3-2); 8 bases are a match to TRBD1. The CDR3 length is 14 residues. V dropped 3 bases and J dropped 5; count of bases not matched to a gene: 6. Germline V gene sequence: CDR1 LGHDT, CDR2 YNNKEL (reference sequence). The CDR3 spells CASSQWTGSHEQYF. The CDR3 bases are TGTGCCAGCAGCCAGTGGACAGGGTCCCACGAGCAGTACTTC.

The chain carries TRBV10-3 and TRBJ2-7, with TRBD1 matching 10 bases. Germline trimming cut 6 bases from V and 6 bases from J; bases unmatched to any gene: 8. CDR1 is ENHRY, CDR2 SYGVKD, per germline. The CDR3 covers 14 residues. The chain's CDR3 is CAISPGTGAGEQYF. The CDR3 DNA is TGTGCCATCAGCCCTGGGACAGGGGCGGGCGAGCAGTACTTC.

J is TRBJ2-7 and V is TRBV7-8; D is ambiguous. Trimming left V 1 base short and J 2 bases short, with 3 bases between. The CDR3 contains 12 residues. The germline CDR1 and CDR2 sequences are SGHVS and FQNEAQ. The CDR3 sequence is CASSLETYEQYF. As DNA, the CDR3 is TGTGCCAGCAGCTTAGAGACCTACGAGCAGTACTTC.

The rearrangement uses TRBV19 and TRBJ1-1, with no clear D. V was clipped by 1 base and J by 2 bases, with 11 bases between them. From germline, CDR1 is LNHDA and CDR2 SQIVND (reference sequence). This CDR3 spans 15 amino acids. As DNA, the CDR3 is TGTGCCAGTAGTATAGTTGGCAGCCTAAACACTGAAGCTTTCTTT. Protein: CASSIVGSLNTEAFF.

J is TRBJ2-5 and V is TRBV6-4, with 13 bases lining up with TRBD2. Germline V gene sequence: CDR1 MRHNA, CDR2 SNTAGT. The CDR3 loop spans 16 amino acids. The V and J ends lost 6 bases and 1 base, in that order; junction bases with no gene match: 5. CDR3 coding DNA: TGTGCCAGCAGCGCGACTAGCGGGGGGACCCAAGAGACCCAGTACTTC. This gives the protein CASSATSGGTQETQYF.

The rearrangement joins TRBV19 to TRBJ2-1, with D perhaps assigned TRBD1 or TRBD2 (7 bases each). The germline V gene has CDR1 LNHDA and CDR2 SQIVND (reference sequence). V was cut by 2 bases and J by 2 bases, with 13 bases left in between. CDR3 size: 16 residues. Here the CDR3 reads CASSIWQGGTYNEQFF. The CDR3 DNA follows: TGTGCCAGTAGTATATGGCAGGGGGGGACCTACAATGAGCAGTTCTTC.